These 5 T cell receptor beta chains were sequenced from one sample in a study of T-cell reconstitution after alpha-beta-depleted transplantation in children. Using unique molecular identifiers, the investigators prepared the TCRbeta library. A single record per CDR3 protein comes from TCRdb applying MiXCR to the PCR reads. The sample includes over 400,000 distinct CDR3 sequences, around 46% of them seen just once. The sample in question was PBMCs, obtained before TCRalphabeta/CD19-depleted stem cell transplant. These receptor sequences come from a girl aged 2-9 years with aplastic anemia, due to receive a stem cell transplant.

This clonotype has just a few counts. This sequence joins TRBV5-1 and TRBJ2-1; no definite D call. Trimming took off 0 bases at V and 1 base at J, with 8 bases between the two ends. Germline V CDR1 and CDR2: SGHRS, YFSETQ. The CDR3 covers 15 residues. CDR3 sequence (DNA): TGCGCCAGCAGCTTGGAGCGCCCTTCCTACAATGAGCAGTTCTTC. This codes for CASSLERPSYNEQFF.

Ten or more counts support this clonotype. The V and J genes are TRBV5-1 and TRBJ1-1; D unresolved. From germline, CDR1 is SGHRS and CDR2 YFSETQ. The CDR3 contains 13 residues. Trimming cost V 4 bases and J 6 bases, with 13 bases left between them. The CDR3 is CASSPPAGSEAFF. The CDR3 DNA follows: TGCGCCAGCAGCCCACCCGCGGGATCTGAAGCTTTCTTT.

The chain employs TRBV7-2 and TRBJ2-7; a weak D match, TRBD1 (5 bases). Trimming removed 4 bases at V and 2 bases at J, with 12 bases between. The CDR3 is 14 residues long. CDR1 is SGHTA, CDR2 FQGNSA, per germline. The CDR3 reads CASSSYRSTYEQYF. The CDR3, as DNA: TGTGCCAGCAGCTCCTACAGGTCTACCTACGAGCAGTACTTC.

This clonotype has a handful of counts. The chain combines TRBV5-5 with TRBJ2-3, with D possibly being TRBD1 or TRBD2 (5 bases each). Germline V lookup: CDR1 SGHKS, CDR2 YYEKEE (reference sequence). CDR3 length: 12 residues. Trimming cost V 6 bases and J 9 bases, with 14 bases left between them. This CDR3 reads CASNIRGDTQYF. CDR3 nucleotide sequence: TGTGCCAGCAACATCCGAGGGGACACGCAGTATTTT.

This chain links TRBV28 with TRBJ2-7, with 10 bases aligning to TRBD1. The CDR3 sequence is 17 residues long. The V and J ends lost 5 bases and 4 bases, in that order; junction bases with no gene match: 14. Per germline, CDR1 MDHEN and CDR2 SYDVKM. CDR3 in DNA: TGTGCCAGCAGTGCACCCCTTCGACAGGGGGCAGGGTACGAGCAGTACTTC. Translating it yields CASSAPLRQGAGYEQYF. Filled out from reference TRBV28 and TRBJ2-7, the complete variable domain reads DVKVTQSSRYLVKRTGEKVFLECVQDMDHENMFWYRQDPGLGLRLIYFSYDVKMKEKGDIPEGYSVSREKKERFSLILESASTNQTSMYLCASSAPLRQGAGYEQYFGPGTRLTVT.